This T cell receptor beta chain was observed in a study of cytomegalovirus exposure and HLA in healthy donors. The germline V gene encodes CDR1 MGHRA and CDR2 YSYEKL. V lost 1 base to trimming and J lost 7 bases; unmatched junction nucleotides: 7. This CDR3 has 17 amino acids. The table came from immunoSEQ multiplex PCR; TCRdb's copy has only in-frame clones and leaves some out. The sample includes about 400,000 clones, 75% to 90% of them seen just once. The sample was PBMCs. The chain employs TRBV4-1 and TRBJ2-7, with 16 bases that match TRBD2. This receptor was taken from a woman younger than 30 in good health and CMV-seronegative. The DNA for the CDR3 is TGCGCCAGCAGCCAAGCTTTGCCGGGACTAGCGGGAGGGGAGCAGTACTTC. Residues: CASSQALPGLAGGEQYF.